The source of this T cell receptor (beta chain) is a study of shared clonotypes between healthy human individuals. For the study at large: CD4 naive and CD4 memory each took three plates per donor, while CD8 naive took two and CD8 memory one.

This was a deep-level run. Original processing notes: Junction-only sequences without quality scores came from ImmunoSEQ, so filtering differed. Using immunoSEQ multiplex PCR, the repertoire was profiled, and TCRdb retains in-frame clones only, with some absent. The V and J calls and clone size come from that table; D and trimming were worked out from the DNA. This table has roughly 300,000 clones, more than 75% appearing once. J lost 5 bases, V lost 6 bases, and 10 bases had no gene match. The length of the CDR3 is 15 residues. Germline loops: CDR1 MNHEY, CDR2 SMNVEV (reference sequence). Researchers reported that CD8 memory united CD45RO+ cells with CCR7-negative CD45RA+ TemRA cells.

V is TRBV27 and J is TRBJ2-5; 9 nucleotides line up with TRBD1. The TCR originated in a man younger than 35 in good health. The source material was memory CD8+ T cells sorted from blood. The subset: CD45RO+ cells pooled with CCR7-negative TemRA cells. CDR3 sequence: CASSLVQGAVETQYF. CDR3 nucleotides: TGTGCCAGCAGCCTCGTACAGGGGGCGGTGGAGACCCAGTACTTC.